This T cell receptor (beta chain) was sequenced during a study of blood T cells in healthy people across ages. This clonotype was detected once. Per the germline V gene, CDR1 is SGHTA and CDR2 is FQGTGA. This CDR3 has 13 amino acids. Primers used in a second PCR of about 7 to 11 cycles were a sample-barcoded 5' primer and a J-beta primer mix. The template-switch adaptor, which had 12 random nucleotides, put a tag on each cDNA molecule. TCRdb analysed the 5' RACE reads with MiXCR anew, one entry per CDR3 protein. The sample holds roughly 830,000 distinct CDR3 sequences, less than 80% seen once. The source is a man aged 30 to 45 in good health. The sequenced sample consisted of blood. The rearrangement joins TRBV7-3 to TRBJ2-1, with a tentative D call TRBD1 (6 bases). The DNA end is a closer match to TRBJ2-7, so the J assignment may be wrong. CDR3 sequence reads: CASTAGAGGEQYF. The DNA of the CDR3 is TGTGCCAGCACAGCAGGGGCGGGTGGCGAGCAGTACTTC.